The T cell receptor (beta chain) under discussion was sequenced for a study of CD8 T cells in ankylosing spondylitis. This clonotype was counted many times. Its cognate antigen is unknown. TCRdb called the 5' RACE reads again in MiXCR, with one record for every CDR3 protein. The sample gives 220,000 or so distinct CDR3 sequences, roughly 10% of which show up once; 21% is in the top ten. V lost 0 bases and J 2 bases, leaving 8 bases between the germline ends. The CDR3 length is 15 residues. In germline, CDR1 is SGHVS, CDR2 FQNEAQ. Study results and caveats: In ankylosing spondylitis patients, matched synovial fluid reportedly showed significant enrichment of disease-linked clones. Certain motif variants had earlier been reported in reactive arthritis synovial fluid and blood.

Material: blood, either unsorted or a sorted T cell fraction (not recorded which). V and J are TRBV7-8 and TRBJ1-5; D possibly corresponds to TRBD1 (6 bases). The clonotype was recovered from a male donor with ankylosing spondylitis or in good health (not recorded which). Here the CDR3 DNA reads TGTGCCAGCAGCTTAGCGTACAGGGGCAATCAGCCCCAGCATTTT. It encodes CASSLAYRGNQPQHF.